The rows below give T cell receptor beta chains drawn from one sample of a study of cytomegalovirus exposure and HLA in healthy donors. Repertoires were generated with immunoSEQ multiplex PCR, while TCRdb's copy carries only in-frame clones and drops some. The repertoire holds 80,000 to 100,000 clones, with roughly 87% as singletons. Sequencing used PBMCs. Receptors originate from a man between 18 and 35 years old in good health and CMV-seropositive. Both conserved end residues are part of each CDR3.

cdr3_aa | j_call | v_call
CASSPGQGGSGNTIYF | TRBJ1-3 | TRBV18
CASRLDRGSYNEQFF | TRBJ2-1 | TRBV27
CASSFGRGEQYF | TRBJ2-7 | TRBV5-6
CASSLGGYEQYF | TRBJ2-7 | TRBV5-4
CASSFSQGAQGEQFF | TRBJ2-1 | TRBV5-6
CASRTRGTYEQYF | TRBJ2-7 | TRBV27
CASSFTSWSTDTQYF | TRBJ2-3 | TRBV7-2
CASSLRSGLSYEQYF | TRBJ2-7 | TRBV2
CASRPRWRDTQYF | TRBJ2-3 | TRBV5-8
CASSVGRTGEKPQHF | TRBJ1-5 | TRBV19
CASSDRTSSRTNNEQFF | TRBJ2-1 | TRBV10-2